These 32 T cell receptor beta chains came from one sample sequenced in a study of blood T cell repertoires in COVID-19 (dated by TCRdb to 2019 to 2021). The library was produced with the immunoSEQ multiplex PCR assay. Here the immuneACCESS table is served through TCRdb, limited to in-frame sequences with V and J called. Missing clones are a known gap in these copies; in checked studies unresolved V genes cover under half, and the rest lacks a known reason. The sample profile shows under 350,000 clones; around 86% of them were found once. Around 4.5% of the sample belongs to the ten largest clones. The sequenced material came from PBMCs or T cells enriched from blood (not recorded which). These receptors all come from a woman aged 40-49 years with acute COVID-19.

V and J are TRBV13 and TRBJ2-1, with 8 bases identical to TRBD1. There are 17 residues in the CDR3. V was clipped by 5 bases and J by 1 base; unmatched bases: 10. The V gene's germline CDR1 is PRHDT and CDR2 FYEKMQ (reference sequence). Here the CDR3 reads CASSHAKTGDSYNEQFF. The CDR3 coding sequence is TGTGCCAGCAGCCATGCCAAGACAGGGGATTCCTACAATGAGCAGTTCTTC.

The rearrangement links TRBV6-2 or TRBV6-3 to TRBJ2-1; 8 bases are a match to TRBD1. Germline V gene lookup returns CDR1 MNHEY and CDR2 SVGEGT. Trimming at V came to 6 bases and at J to 10 bases, leaving 11 bases not matched to a gene. The CDR3 extends over 14 amino acids. The CDR3 reads CASSPGTGWREQFF. CDR3 DNA sequence: TGTGCCAGCAGCCCCGGGACAGGATGGAGAGAGCAGTTCTTC.

The V gene is TRBV7-9, the J gene TRBJ1-4, with D maybe TRBD1 (5 bases). The V end was cut by 1 base, the J end by 8 bases, with 11 bases between. This CDR3 is built from 14 residues. Germline assignment: CDR1 SEHNR and CDR2 FQNEAQ (reference sequence). The CDR3 is CASSLGRTLEKLFF. The CDR3 DNA reads TGTGCCAGCAGCTTAGGCAGGACACTCGAAAAACTGTTTTTT.

This rearrangement joins TRBV19 to TRBJ1-1; perhaps TRBD1 as D (5 bases). Germline assignment: CDR1 LNHDA and CDR2 SQIVND (reference sequence). Trimming cost V 2 bases and J 4 bases, with 11 bases left between them. The CDR3 sequence is 14 residues long. In nucleotides, the CDR3 is TGTGCCAGTAGTATATCGACAGTGGCCACTGAAGCTTTCTTT. Protein sequence: CASSISTVATEAFF.

V gene TRBV7-9 combines with J gene TRBJ2-2; D unresolved. Per the germline V gene, CDR1 is SEHNR and CDR2 is FQNEAQ (reference sequence). CDR3 length: 13 amino acids. Trimming removed 10 bases at V and 2 bases at J, with 11 bases between. For the CDR3, the DNA is TGTGCCACAGTCCGGGTAAACACCGGGGAGCTGTTTTTT. This encodes CATVRVNTGELFF. The full variable domain, with the rest looked up from reference TRBV7-9 and TRBJ2-2, is DTGVSQNPRHKITKRGQNVTFRCDPISEHNRLYWYRQTLGQGPEFLTYFQNEAQLEKSRLLSDRFSAERPKGSFSTLEIQRTEQGDSAMYLCATVRVNTGELFFGEGSRLTVL.

This rearrangement joins TRBV7-9 to TRBJ1-5; 8 positions match TRBD1. Germline loops: CDR1 SEHNR, CDR2 FQNEAQ (reference sequence). V lost 1 base, J lost 6 bases, and 2 bases stayed unmatched. The length of the CDR3 is 14 residues. In nucleotides, the CDR3 is TGTGCCAGCAGCTTAGGGACAGGGTTTCAGCCCCAGCATTTT. Protein product: CASSLGTGFQPQHF.

The chain links TRBV2 to TRBJ2-3, with TRBD2 identical over 13 bases. The V and J ends lost 6 bases and 7 bases, in that order; junction bases with no gene match: 4. There are 14 residues in the CDR3. CDR1 and CDR2 from the germline V gene are SNHLY and FYNNEI. The CDR3 region has the DNA TGTGCCAGCAGACTAGCGGGGGGGGAAAATACGCAGTATTTT. Amino acids: CASRLAGGENTQYF.

V gene TRBV18 combines with J gene TRBJ2-7; TRBD1 matches at 7 bases. Germline V gene lookup returns CDR1 KGHSH and CDR2 LQKENI. V was pared by 5 bases and J by 2 bases, with 12 bases of the junction left unmatched. The CDR3 sequence is 16 residues long. CDR3 region: CASSSSNLQGAYEQYF. DNA for the CDR3: TGTGCCAGCTCATCTTCAAATCTGCAGGGGGCCTACGAGCAGTACTTC.

The rearrangement uses TRBV29-1 and TRBJ2-2; possible D gene TRBD1, 6 bases. The CDR3 spans 11 residues. From germline, CDR1 is SQVTM and CDR2 ANQGSEA. V lost 7 bases, J lost 7 bases, and 10 bases lay in between. CDR3: CSARQDGELFF. The CDR3 DNA sequence: TGCAGCGCAAGACAGGACGGGGAGCTGTTTTTT.

The chain combines TRBV5-6 with TRBJ2-2; 11 nucleotides agree with TRBD1. Germline V gene sequence: CDR1 SGHDT, CDR2 YYEEEE. The length of the CDR3 is 16 residues. V lost 4 bases, J lost 5 bases, and 7 bases stayed unmatched. CDR3 sequence (DNA): TGTGCCAGCAGCCACCGGGACAGGGGGAAAACCGGGGAGCTGTTTTTT. Its translation: CASSHRDRGKTGELFF.

The chain is built from TRBV7-2 and TRBJ2-3; the match to TRBD2 covers 9 bases. The CDR3 runs to 14 residues. V was pared by 4 bases and J by 3 bases, with 2 bases of the junction left unmatched. From germline, CDR1 is SGHTA and CDR2 FQGNSA. The CDR3: CASSSTSGTDTQYF. The DNA of the CDR3 is TGTGCCAGCAGCTCCACTAGCGGGACAGATACGCAGTATTTT.

The chain uses TRBV15 and TRBJ2-7, with 9 nucleotides matching TRBD1. There are 13 residues in the CDR3. Germline CDR1 and CDR2: LNHNV and YYDKDF (reference sequence). V was pared by 5 bases and J by 6 bases, with 5 bases of the junction left unmatched. Here the CDR3 reads CATSRDRAREQYF. For the CDR3, the DNA is TGTGCCACCAGCCGGGACAGGGCTCGCGAGCAGTACTTC.

The chain has TRBV12-5 and TRBJ1-6, with D unclear. The germline V gene has CDR1 LGHNT and CDR2 FRNRAP. This CDR3 has 13 amino acids. V dropped 0 bases and J dropped 8 bases, with 5 bases sitting between them. Written as DNA, the CDR3 is TGTGCTAGTGGTTTGGTCGTTTATTCACCCCTCCACTTT. This translates into CASGLVVYSPLHF.

This clone has just a few counts. The V gene is TRBV9, the J gene TRBJ1-1; 10 bases fit TRBD1. Germline CDR1 SGDLS, CDR2 YYNGEE. The CDR3 runs 14 residues. Losses at the gene ends were 0 bases for V and 7 bases for J; bases not matched to a gene: 3. CDR3 in amino acids: CASSVGGQGSEAFF. The DNA for the CDR3 is TGTGCCAGCAGCGTAGGGGGACAGGGGAGTGAAGCTTTCTTT.

The chain links TRBV7-9 to TRBJ1-5; 8 nucleotides align to TRBD1. The CDR3 has 16 residues. Germline CDR1 SEHNR, CDR2 FQNEAQ (reference sequence). V was pared by 8 bases and J by 3 bases, with 12 bases of the junction left unmatched. The CDR3 spells CASSPGRGPDNQPQHF. As DNA, the CDR3 is TGTGCCAGCTCCCCTGGCAGGGGGCCGGACAATCAGCCCCAGCATTTT.

The chain carries TRBV4-2 and TRBJ1-4; TRBD1 is a possible D gene (5 bases). Germline lookup yields CDR1 LGHNA and CDR2 YNFKEQ. The ends were cut back, 0 bases at V and 8 bases at J, with 13 bases in the middle. The CDR3 totals 15 residues. The CDR3 bases are TGTGCCAGCAGCCAAGATCTAGGGGTTAGCGAAAAACTGTTTTTT. It encodes CASSQDLGVSEKLFF.

V is TRBV7-3 and J is TRBJ2-1; TRBD2 agrees at 9 bases. The CDR3 extends over 19 amino acids. Germline CDR1 reads SGHTA; CDR2 reads FQGTGA. The trim removed 2 bases at V and 6 bases at J, leaving 17 bases unmatched. The CDR3: CASSLAAGGRRALANEQFF. The CDR3 bases are TGTGCCAGCAGCTTAGCAGCGGGGGGCCGTCGTGCCTTAGCCAATGAGCAGTTCTTC.

This chain connects TRBV5-1 to TRBJ2-7; D might be TRBD2 (6 bases). This CDR3 is 15 amino acids long. V was cut by 1 base and J by 0 bases, with 11 bases left in between. Germline values: CDR1 SGHRS, CDR2 YFSETQ. The DNA of the CDR3 is TGCGCCAGCAGCTTGCGTGGGGGGAGCTCCTACGAGCAGTACTTC. It codes for CASSLRGGSSYEQYF.

The chain couples TRBV20-1 to TRBJ1-2, with D unresolved. The CDR3 is 15 amino acids. V lost 3 bases and J 4 bases, leaving 18 bases between the germline ends. Germline CDR1 DFQATT, CDR2 SNEGSKA (reference sequence). CDR3 sequence: CSASKRALNTYGYTF. The DNA of the CDR3 is TGCAGTGCTAGTAAGAGGGCCCTTAATACCTATGGCTACACCTTC.

The V and J genes are TRBV14 and TRBJ1-2; 11 nucleotides align to TRBD1. The CDR3 runs to 16 residues. Germline loops: CDR1 SGHDN, CDR2 FVKESK. V lost 2 bases to trimming and J lost 3 bases; unmatched junction nucleotides: 5. CDR3 DNA sequence: TGTGCCAGCAGCCAACTCGGGACAGGGGGTGACTATGGCTACACCTTC. This gives the protein CASSQLGTGGDYGYTF.

This clone was counted between two and nine times. The CDR3 DNA is TGTGCCAGCAGCAACAGTCGGCAGATCTACAATGAGCAGTTCTTC. It translates to CASSNSRQIYNEQFF. The chain joins TRBV27 to TRBJ2-1; D is unresolved. V lost 6 bases and J lost 3, with 15 bases in between. The CDR3 contains 15 residues. The germline V gene has CDR1 MNHEY and CDR2 SMNVEV (reference sequence).

V is TRBV7-2 and J is TRBJ1-2; TRBD1 might be the D (5 bases). Trimming took off 2 bases at V and 1 base at J, with 11 bases between the two ends. Germline lookup yields CDR1 SGHTA and CDR2 FQGNSA. CDR3 length: 15 residues. CDR3 residues: CASSLWAGNNYGYTF. In nucleotides, the CDR3 is TGTGCCAGCAGCTTATGGGCAGGGAATAACTATGGCTACACCTTC.

The chain links TRBV7-9 to TRBJ2-7, with 8 nucleotides matching TRBD2. The V segment lost 2 bases and the J segment 4 bases; nucleotides outside the gene matches: 4. CDR3 size: 14 residues. Germline CDR1 and CDR2: SEHNR and FQNEAQ (reference sequence). CDR3: CASSLTSGSYEQYF. The CDR3 nucleotides are TGTGCCAGCAGCTTAACAAGCGGGAGTTACGAGCAGTACTTC.

This chain links TRBV5-6 with TRBJ1-1, with 10 positions matching TRBD1. Germline V gene data show CDR1 as SGHDT and CDR2 as YYEEEE. V was pared by 4 bases and J by 7 bases, with 16 bases of the junction left unmatched. The length of the CDR3 is 17 residues. CDR3 amino acids: CASSALGRQGAGGEAFF. CDR3 nucleotide sequence: TGTGCCAGCAGCGCACTCGGACGACAGGGGGCTGGTGGTGAAGCTTTCTTT.

The rearrangement links TRBV18 to TRBJ1-1; no clear D. This CDR3 contains 14 residues. Trimming left V 0 bases short and J 1 base short, with 6 bases between. Germline CDR1 KGHSH, CDR2 LQKENI. The CDR3 region has the DNA TGTGCCAGCTCACCACCGTCGGGGAACACTGAAGCTTTCTTT. The encoded protein is CASSPPSGNTEAFF.

The DNA for the CDR3 is TGTGCCAGCAGCCGCCCTACTAACGGGGTAGAGACCCAGTACTTC. This codes for CASSRPTNGVETQYF. The rearrangement links TRBV6-5 to TRBJ2-5; TRBD2 might be the D (5 bases). V lost 6 bases and J lost 4, with 18 bases in between. Germline assignment: CDR1 MNHEY and CDR2 SVGAGI. The CDR3 loop spans 15 amino acids.

The chain links TRBV6-2 or TRBV6-3 to TRBJ1-1; 7 bases map to TRBD1. This CDR3 has 15 amino acids. The J segment lost 5 bases and the V segment lost 2 bases, leaving 8 bases of the junction unmatched. Germline V CDR1 and CDR2: MNHEY, SVGEGT. CDR3 nucleotides: TGTGCCAGCAGTTACAGCCAGGGGGAACGTACTGAAGCTTTCTTT. As protein: CASSYSQGERTEAFF.

The chain couples TRBV7-2 to TRBJ1-1; no clear D. The CDR3 sequence is 15 residues long. V was cut by 0 bases and J by 4 bases, with 12 bases left in between. Looked up from germline, CDR1 is SGHTA and CDR2 is FQGNSA. CDR3 amino acids: CASSLAASPGTEAFF. CDR3 nucleotides: TGTGCCAGCAGCTTAGCCGCCAGCCCGGGCACTGAAGCTTTCTTT.

This rearrangement joins TRBV28 to TRBJ1-6, with 8 positions matching TRBD1. The CDR3 is 15 amino acids. J lost 7 bases, V lost 6 bases, and 8 bases had no gene match. Germline lookup yields CDR1 MDHEN and CDR2 SYDVKM. CDR3 DNA: TGTGCCAGCAGACCGCGGGACAGGATCAATTCACCCCTCCACTTT. This gives the protein CASRPRDRINSPLHF.

The chain uses TRBV7-2 and TRBJ1-4; a possible D gene is TRBD1 (6 bases). CDR3 length: 17 amino acids. Germline V gene lookup returns CDR1 SGHTA and CDR2 FQGNSA. The germline V and J ends were trimmed by 0 bases and 8 bases, with 19 bases remaining between them. The CDR3 DNA is TGTGCCAGCAGCTTAGCGTCCGGGGGGGCGAACCGGGAAAAACTGTTTTTT. It encodes CASSLASGGANREKLFF.

The gene calls are TRBV7-8 and TRBJ2-5, with TRBD1 identical over 8 bases. Losses at the gene ends were 8 bases for V and 1 base for J; bases not matched to a gene: 6. The CDR3 has 14 amino acids. Germline V gene lookup returns CDR1 SGHVS and CDR2 FQNEAQ. CDR3 bases: TGTGCCAGCCGTCCAGGGGGCGGCCAAGAGACCCAGTACTTC. This encodes CASRPGGGQETQYF.

The chain carries TRBV7-9 and TRBJ2-1; possible D gene TRBD2, 5 bases. The CDR3 has 18 amino acids. Trimming removed 5 bases from V and 7 bases from J, with 27 bases in between. The germline CDR1 and CDR2 sequences are SEHNR and FQNEAQ (reference sequence). The CDR3 here is CASSTTLRGERTRNEQFF. DNA for the CDR3: TGTGCCAGCAGCACAACGCTACGAGGCGAGCGAACTAGAAATGAGCAGTTCTTC.